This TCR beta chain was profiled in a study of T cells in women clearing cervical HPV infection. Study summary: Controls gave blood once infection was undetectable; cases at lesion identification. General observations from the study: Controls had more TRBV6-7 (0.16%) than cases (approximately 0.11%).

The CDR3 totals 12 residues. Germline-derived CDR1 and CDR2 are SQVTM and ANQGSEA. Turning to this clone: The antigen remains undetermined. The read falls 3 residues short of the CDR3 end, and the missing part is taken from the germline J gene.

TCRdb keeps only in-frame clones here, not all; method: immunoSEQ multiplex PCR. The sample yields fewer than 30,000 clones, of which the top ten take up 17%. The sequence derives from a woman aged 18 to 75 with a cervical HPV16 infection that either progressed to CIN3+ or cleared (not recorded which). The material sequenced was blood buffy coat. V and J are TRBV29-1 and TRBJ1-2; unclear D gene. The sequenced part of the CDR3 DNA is TGCAGCGGATTGACTACGACCTACGAC. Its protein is CSGLTTTYD. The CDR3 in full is CSGLTTTYDYTF.